The sequence of this T cell receptor (beta chain) was determined in a study of human T cells and chemical hapten exposure. V was pared by 3 bases and J by 0 bases, with 5 bases of the junction left unmatched. The CDR3 length is 17 residues. The germline V gene has CDR1 SEHNR and CDR2 FQNEAQ (reference sequence). Specified time point: patch test 1, 2 weeks after DPC sensitization. The treatment: therapeutic diphenylcyclopropenone sensitization with weekly scalp DPC. Staff drew blood before applying each patch test. Unique molecular identifiers were attached to individual cDNA molecules within the library. TCRdb ran MiXCR on the RACE reads and lists one entry per CDR3 protein. The sample yields roughly 100,000 distinct CDR3 sequences, 9.5% to 11% seen once.

This clonotype was obtained from a woman between 40 and 55 years old with alopecia areata. Some clones in this sample may be carry-over from other donors' samples. V gene TRBV7-9 combines with J gene TRBJ2-3; 11 positions match TRBD2. The sequencing used whole blood, collected in connection with sensitization to the hapten diphenylcyclopropenone (DPC). This chain's CDR3 is CASSFRTSGFSTDTQYF. The CDR3 region has the DNA TGTGCCAGCAGCTTTCGGACTAGCGGGTTCAGCACAGATACGCAGTATTTT.